Listed below are T cell receptor beta chains from one sample, sequenced in a study of blood T cell repertoires in COVID-19. Profiling relied on immunoSEQ multiplex PCR, and the TCRdb table lists in-frame clones only, not all of them. There are roughly 100,000 clones in the sample; over 65% occur only once, and about 12% lies in the top ten. What was sequenced was peripheral blood. Every receptor here comes from a human donor in a cohort sampled during active COVID-19. Each CDR3 is given with its conserved first and last residue. D genes are given only for firm matches. Where a row states a size, it is once, few, many or the class of an expanded clone; other rows omit it.

j_call,clone_size,v_call,d_call,cdr3_aa,cdr3_nt
TRBJ2-3,-,TRBV7-2,TRBD1,CASTDPGQGNTQYF,TGTGCCAGCACCGACCCGGGACAGGGGAATACGCAGTATTTT
TRBJ1-1,-,TRBV7-9,-,CASSLQGANTEAFF,TGTGCCAGCAGCCTCCAGGGCGCAAACACTGAAGCTTTCTTT
TRBJ1-6,-,TRBV10-2,-,CASITREGDSPLHF,TGCGCCAGCATTACTCGGGAGGGCGATTCACCCCTCCACTTT
TRBJ2-2,-,TRBV2,-,CASSVSSPNTGELFF,TGTGCCAGCAGTGTTTCTAGCCCGAACACCGGGGAGCTGTTTTTT
TRBJ2-5,-,TRBV9,-,CASSVAPMGGETQYF,TGTGCCAGCAGCGTAGCCCCGATGGGGGGAGAGACCCAGTACTTC
TRBJ2-1,-,TRBV3-1/TRBV3-2,TRBD2,CASSLSGGAYNEQFF,TGTGCCAGCAGCCTTAGCGGGGGGGCTTACAATGAGCAGTTCTTC
TRBJ2-4,-,TRBV23-1,TRBD1,CASSHYRDRGFKNIQYF,TGCGCCAGCAGCCACTACCGGGACAGGGGATTCAAAAACATTCAGTACTTC
TRBJ1-1,-,TRBV6-1,-,CASSELQVEAFF,TGTGCCAGCAGTGAACTACAGGTTGAAGCTTTCTTT
TRBJ2-3,-,TRBV2,-,CALKTAGVITDTQYF,TGTGCCCTCAAAACGGCAGGGGTGATCACAGATACGCAGTATTTT
TRBJ1-1,-,TRBV3-1/TRBV3-2,TRBD1,CASSQARGQGKPAEAFF,TGTGCCAGCAGCCAAGCAAGGGGGCAGGGGAAACCGGCTGAAGCTTTCTTT
TRBJ2-5,once,TRBV4-2,-,CASSQDRGARETQYF,TGTGCCAGCAGCCAAGATCGGGGGGCCCGGGAGACCCAGTACTTC
TRBJ2-7,-,TRBV6-5,TRBD1,CASSGQGPPYEQYF,TGTGCCAGCAGCGGACAGGGACCACCCTACGAGCAGTACTTC
TRBJ1-6,-,TRBV2,TRBD1,CASRGGQGHNSPLHF,TGTGCCAGCCGGGGAGGACAGGGTCATAATTCACCCCTCCACTTT
TRBJ2-3,once,TRBV7-2,TRBD2,CASSLVGTSGTDTQYF,TGTGCCAGCAGCTTAGTAGGGACTAGCGGTACAGATACGCAGTATTTT
TRBJ1-1,-,TRBV5-6,-,CASSLAGPSEAFF,TGTGCCAGCAGCTTGGCTGGGCCATCTGAAGCTTTCTTT
TRBJ2-7,-,TRBV7-9,-,CASSLGTTYEQYF,TGTGCCAGCAGCTTAGGGACAACCTACGAGCAGTACTTC
TRBJ1-4,-,TRBV4-3,-,CASSQDIGGALEKLFF,TGCGCCAGCAGCCAAGATATTGGAGGGGCCCTTGAAAAACTGTTTTTT
TRBJ2-7,-,TRBV2,-,CASRSDSLSYEQYF,TGTGCCAGCAGATCGGACTCTCTCTCCTACGAGCAGTACTTC
TRBJ2-3,-,TRBV5-4,TRBD1,CASSLERGRRDTQYF,TGTGCCAGCAGCTTGGAAAGGGGGCGAAGAGATACGCAGTATTTT
TRBJ2-2,-,TRBV10-3,-,CAIREGTNTGELFF,TGTGCCATCAGGGAGGGGACAAACACCGGGGAGCTGTTTTTT
TRBJ1-6,-,TRBV30,-,CAWSEAVYNSPLHF,TGTGCCTGGAGCGAGGCAGTCTATAATTCACCCCTCCACTTT
TRBJ1-4,-,TRBV5-1,TRBD1,CASSFPGTGELFF,TGCGCCAGCAGCTTCCCCGGGACAGGGGAACTGTTTTTT
TRBJ2-7,-,TRBV5-1,TRBD2,CASSLVSGGNYEQYF,TGCGCCAGCAGCTTGGTAAGCGGGGGGAACTACGAGCAGTACTTC
TRBJ1-2,-,TRBV4-3,-,CASSQDQGLYGYTF,TGCGCCAGCAGCCAAGATCAGGGGCTCTATGGCTACACCTTC